A single sample gave rise to the 26 T cell receptor beta chains below, sequenced in a study of spatial heterogeneity in lung cancer. In TCRdb, the 5' RACE reads were re-called with MiXCR into one record per CDR3 protein. This table has tens of thousands of distinct CDR3 sequences, under 8% appearing once. The time point here: sample taken at primary tumor resection. Sequencing was performed on whole RNA extracted from tumor and nontumor lung tissue, or from frozen PBMC, and the material was left unsorted. This material consisted of PBMCs, taken at surgery. The receptor source for this set is a male donor with early-stage non-small cell lung cancer.

This clonotype was detected many times. The chain uses TRBV20-1 and TRBJ2-7; 8 bases match TRBD1. From germline, CDR1 is DFQATT and CDR2 SNEGSKA (reference sequence). V lost 5 bases, J lost 3 bases, and 9 bases stayed unmatched. This CDR3 contains 14 residues. The CDR3 region is CSAPPGTGNYEQYF. CDR3 DNA: TGCAGTGCTCCACCCGGGACAGGCAACTACGAGCAGTACTTC.

This clonotype was seen only once. The genes are TRBV7-3 and TRBJ2-7; D not resolved. The CDR3 has 13 residues. V was cut by 1 base and J by 3 bases, with 7 bases left in between. Germline V lookup: CDR1 SGHTA, CDR2 FQGTGA. CDR3 residues: CASSLNPGYEQYF. CDR3 coding DNA: TGTGCCAGCAGCTTAAACCCAGGCTACGAGCAGTACTTC.

The table lists this clonotype with many counts. V and J are TRBV11-2 and TRBJ2-3; 9 positions match TRBD2. Trimming took 5 bases from V and 7 from J; bases not matched to a gene: 7. Germline assignment: CDR1 SGHAT and CDR2 FQNNGV. CDR3 length: 14 residues. The CDR3 here is CASSLAGSRNTQYF. In nucleotides, the CDR3 is TGTGCCAGCAGCCTAGCGGGATCGAGGAATACGCAGTATTTT.

In this sample, this clonotype turned up many times. The rearrangement joins TRBV27 to TRBJ2-1; 9 positions agree with TRBD1. V was pared by 5 bases and J by 1 base, with 9 bases of the junction left unmatched. Per the germline V gene, CDR1 is MNHEY and CDR2 is SMNVEV (reference sequence). The CDR3 runs 17 residues. DNA of the CDR3: TGTGCCAGCAGTCCCCCGGCCGGGACAGGGTCCTACAATGAGCAGTTCTTC. It yields the protein CASSPPAGTGSYNEQFF.

The J gene is TRBJ2-5, the V gene TRBV6-5, with D possibly matching TRBD2 (5 bases). Between the trimmed V and J ends, which lost 6 bases and 4 bases, there was a span of 12 bases. Germline CDR1 is MNHEY and CDR2 is SVGAGI. The CDR3 spans 13 residues. The CDR3 region is CASSPTIRETQYF. CDR3 coding DNA: TGTGCCAGCAGCCCGACTATCCGAGAGACCCAGTACTTC.

This clonotype has a count of ten or more. This rearrangement joins TRBV27 to TRBJ2-5; TRBD1 or TRBD2 may be the D gene (5 bases each). The length of the CDR3 is 16 residues. Germline CDR1 and CDR2: MNHEY and SMNVEV (reference sequence). Trimming shortened V by 6 bases and J by 5 bases, and 22 bases separated the two germline ends. The CDR3 sequence is CASRGFTGAWMETQYF. CDR3 DNA sequence: TGTGCCAGCAGAGGTTTCACCGGGGCGTGGATGGAGACCCAGTACTTC.

This clonotype was seen many times. DNA of the CDR3: TGTGCCAGCAGCCAAGAAAGGGGAGCCAAAAACATTCAGTACTTC. This translates into CASSQERGAKNIQYF. The chain joins TRBV4-2 to TRBJ2-4; D is perhaps TRBD1 (5 bases). V shed 0 bases and J shed 0 bases, with 6 bases lying between them. This CDR3 has 15 residues. CDR1 and CDR2 from the germline V gene are LGHNA and YNFKEQ.

In this sample, this clonotype turned up many times. The chain joins TRBV29-1 to TRBJ2-2; maybe TRBD1 (6 bases). Between the trimmed V and J ends, which lost 5 bases and 3 bases, there was a span of 10 bases. Per the germline V gene, CDR1 is SQVTM and CDR2 is ANQGSEA. CDR3 length: 13 residues. The CDR3: CSVWTAYTGELFF. For the CDR3, the DNA is TGCAGCGTTTGGACAGCCTACACCGGGGAGCTGTTTTTT.

There are many counts of this clonotype. This chain joins TRBV30 and TRBJ2-5; tentatively, D is TRBD1 (6 bases). V was clipped by 8 bases and J by 2 bases, with 9 bases between them. The CDR3 sequence is 11 residues long. Germline CDR1 reads GTSNPN; CDR2 reads SVGIG (reference sequence). CDR3 amino acids: CASGQQETQYF. The CDR3 DNA follows: TGTGCCAGTGGACAGCAAGAGACCCAGTACTTC. The full variable domain, with the rest looked up from reference TRBV30 and TRBJ2-5, is SQTIHQWPATLVQPVGSPLSLECTVEGTSNPNLYWYRQAAGRGLQLLFYSVGIGQISSEVPQNLSASRPQDRQFILSSKKLLLSDSGFYLCASGQQETQYFGPGTRLLVL.

The gene calls are TRBV18 and TRBJ1-5; the match to TRBD1 covers 10 bases. CDR1 KGHSH and CDR2 LQKENI come from the germline V gene. The CDR3 is made up of 15 amino acids. J lost 7 bases, V lost 2 bases, and 5 bases had no gene match. The CDR3 nucleotides read TGTGCCAGCTCACCAATGGGACAGGGGAAACAGCCCCAGCATTTT. This codes for CASSPMGQGKQPQHF.

This clonotype ranks as medium-sized. V is TRBV28 and J is TRBJ2-7, with D possibly TRBD1 on 5 matching bases. Trimming removed 6 bases at V and 2 bases at J, with 20 bases between. The CDR3 contains 16 residues. From germline, CDR1 is MDHEN and CDR2 SYDVKM. CDR3 DNA: TGTGCCAGCAGCTCAGGAGCAGGGTCCGTAACCTACGAGCAGTACTTC. Protein: CASSSGAGSVTYEQYF.

This clonotype was counted only a few times. This chain links TRBV2 with TRBJ2-5, with 11 bases fitting TRBD2. Germline values: CDR1 SNHLY, CDR2 FYNNEI. V was clipped by 10 bases and J by 1 base; unmatched bases: 5. There are 14 residues in the CDR3. CDR3: CAIPTSGTQETQYF. The DNA for the CDR3 is TGTGCCATCCCGACTAGCGGGACCCAAGAGACCCAGTACTTC.

The chain uses TRBV27 and TRBJ2-7; 8 nucleotides line up with TRBD2. Germline CDR1 is MNHEY and CDR2 is SMNVEV (reference sequence). The CDR3 covers 12 residues. Trimming cost V 7 bases and J 3 bases; bases outside gene matches: 2. The CDR3 here is CASTGGGYEQYF. The CDR3 DNA is TGTGCCAGCACGGGGGGGGGCTACGAGCAGTACTTC.

This clonotype was detected once. This chain uses TRBV19 with TRBJ1-1; D unclear. Per the germline V gene, CDR1 is LNHDA and CDR2 is SQIVND (reference sequence). CDR3 length: 13 residues. Trimming shortened V by 1 base and J by 1 base, and 4 bases separated the two germline ends. CDR3 in amino acids: CASSIGWNTEAFF. For the CDR3, the DNA is TGTGCCAGTAGTATAGGTTGGAACACTGAAGCTTTCTTT.

In this sample, this clonotype turned up many times. The rearrangement joins TRBV4-2 to TRBJ2-1, with TRBD2 matching over 7 bases. V shed 0 bases, J shed 6 bases, and the junction held 11 bases outside the gene matches. The CDR3 runs 17 residues. CDR1 is LGHNA, CDR2 YNFKEQ, per germline. CDR3 nucleotide sequence: TGTGCCAGCAGCCAAGATCTGGGTGGACTAGTACCCAATGAGCAGTTCTTC. It codes for CASSQDLGGLVPNEQFF.

This clonotype has a count of ten or more. The chain recombines TRBV12-3 or TRBV12-4 with TRBJ1-2, with 11 nucleotides matching TRBD1. The trim removed 3 bases at V and 3 bases at J, leaving 0 bases unmatched. The CDR3 totals 14 residues. The CDR3 loop reads CASSLDRGHYGYTF. In nucleotides, the CDR3 is TGTGCCAGCAGTTTGGACAGGGGGCACTATGGCTACACCTTC.

Relative to its sample, this clonotype is medium-sized. The chain employs TRBV2 and TRBJ1-2, with D possibly matching TRBD1 (6 bases). This CDR3 is 15 amino acids long. Per the germline V gene, CDR1 is SNHLY and CDR2 is FYNNEI. V was clipped by 6 bases and J by 0 bases, with 14 bases between them. CDR3 residues: CASRRDTGPNYGYTF. Here the CDR3 DNA reads TGTGCCAGCAGGAGGGACACAGGGCCTAACTATGGCTACACCTTC.

The chain employs TRBV12-3 or TRBV12-4 and TRBJ1-4, with D hard to call. The V end was cut by 5 bases, the J end by 10 bases, with 8 bases between. The CDR3 totals 11 residues. CDR3 in amino acids: CASSGMGKLFF. The CDR3 nucleotides are TGTGCCAGCAGTGGCATGGGAAAACTGTTTTTT.

The chain has TRBV12-3 or TRBV12-4 and TRBJ2-7; 13 nucleotides align to TRBD2. Trimming removed 5 bases from V and 4 bases from J; junction bases left unmatched: 8. The CDR3 contains 16 residues. DNA for the CDR3: TGTGCCAGCAGTGCGAGACTAGCGGGGGGACATTACGAGCAGTACGTC. Translating it yields CASSARLAGGHYEQYV.

This clonotype was found many times. This rearrangement joins TRBV9 to TRBJ2-2, with D possibly matching TRBD1 (6 bases). Germline lookup yields CDR1 SGDLS and CDR2 YYNGEE. V was cut by 3 bases and J by 7 bases, with 10 bases left in between. This CDR3 contains 13 residues. In DNA form, the CDR3 reads TGTGCCAGCAGCGCCTCAGGGGTCGGGGAGCTGTTTTTT. Amino acid sequence: CASSASGVGELFF.

There are many counts of this clonotype. V is TRBV28 and J is TRBJ2-4; D gene uncertain. This CDR3 spans 12 amino acids. The germline V gene has CDR1 MDHEN and CDR2 SYDVKM. V was pared by 4 bases and J by 8 bases, with 9 bases between. The CDR3 coding sequence is TGTGCCAGCAGTTCCCGGAGAGACATTCAGTACTTC. It encodes CASSSRRDIQYF. The variable domain in full, with the rest retrieved from reference TRBV28 and TRBJ2-4, is DVKVTQSSRYLVKRTGEKVFLECVQDMDHENMFWYRQDPGLGLRLIYFSYDVKMKEKGDIPEGYSVSREKKERFSLILESASTNQTSMYLCASSSRRDIQYFGAGTRLSVL.

This chain links TRBV4-2 with TRBJ2-7; D not certain. Trimming removed 4 bases from V and 3 bases from J, with 10 bases in between. The CDR3 totals 13 residues. Germline V gene sequence: CDR1 LGHNA, CDR2 YNFKEQ. Here the CDR3 reads CASSRGVLYEQYF. CDR3 nucleotides: TGTGCCAGCAGCCGAGGTGTCCTCTACGAGCAGTACTTC.

The genes are TRBV30 and TRBJ1-1, with D tentatively TRBD1 (5 bases). The CDR3 runs 13 residues. V gave up 3 bases and J gave up 4 bases, with 12 bases separating them. Germline CDR1 and CDR2: GTSNPN and SVGIG (reference sequence). CDR3 DNA sequence: TGTGCCTGGAGGTGGTGGGGGAGCACTGAAGCTTTCTTT. It encodes CAWRWWGSTEAFF. Using reference TRBV30 and TRBJ1-1 for the parts outside the CDR3, the full variable domain is SQTIHQWPATLVQPVGSPLSLECTVEGTSNPNLYWYRQAAGRGLQLLFYSVGIGQISSEVPQNLSASRPQDRQFILSSKKLLLSDSGFYLCAWRWWGSTEAFFGQGTRLTVV.

This clonotype has only a few counts. This rearrangement joins TRBV10-3 to TRBJ2-7; 13 positions agree with TRBD2. Germline V gene data show CDR1 as ENHRY and CDR2 as SYGVKD. After removal of 11 bases from V and 2 bases from J, the junction contained 9 bases not matched to a gene. The CDR3 loop spans 15 amino acids. As DNA, the CDR3 is TGTGCCGTACAAGGAGGGACTAGCGGGACCTACGAGCAGTACTTC. The encoded protein is CAVQGGTSGTYEQYF.

At least ten counts were recorded for this clonotype. The rearrangement joins TRBV28 to TRBJ1-2, with 8 nucleotides matching TRBD1. Germline CDR1 reads MDHEN; CDR2 reads SYDVKM. The CDR3 sequence is 14 residues long. V trimming: 6 bases; J trimming: 13 bases; junction bases outside the gene matches: 16. The DNA of the CDR3 is TGTGCCAGCAGAGGGGAGGGACAGGCCAGGCGTCCCACCTTC. Its protein is CASRGEGQARRPTF.

J is TRBJ2-3 and V is TRBV5-1; D is tentatively TRBD1 or TRBD2 (5 bases each). Trimming shortened V by 0 bases and J by 2 bases, and 13 bases separated the two germline ends. Germline CDR1 and CDR2: SGHRS and YFSETQ. This CDR3 comprises 16 residues. CDR3 sequence (DNA): TGCGCCAGCAGCTTGGCTCCGGGACGCCCCACAGATACGCAGTATTTT. As protein: CASSLAPGRPTDTQYF.